What follows are 13 T cell receptor beta chains derived from one specimen sequenced in a study of cytomegalovirus exposure and HLA in healthy donors. PCR used 60 Vbeta primers and 13 Jbeta primers. Clones were read by immunoSEQ multiplex PCR, and TCRdb kept only the in-frame ones, dropping some. This sample has about 160,000 clones; 75% to 85% occur once, and the top ten carry approximately 2%. The sample comprised PBMCs. The receptors were sampled from a woman aged 18-30 years in good health and CMV-seronegative.

This clone has a handful of counts. V is TRBV9 and J is TRBJ2-7, with D possibly TRBD2 on 5 matching bases. Germline CDR1 reads SGDLS; CDR2 reads YYNGEE. The CDR3 runs to 12 residues. Trimming cost V 7 bases and J 5 bases, with 13 bases left between them. The CDR3 bases are TGTGCCAGCGGTGAGGGCTGGCACGAGCAGTACTTC. Residues: CASGEGWHEQYF.

The rearrangement uses TRBV4-1 and TRBJ2-7; D is uncertain. This CDR3 has 12 residues. Germline V gene lookup returns CDR1 MGHRA and CDR2 YSYEKL. The germline V and J ends were trimmed by 0 bases and 7 bases, with 7 bases remaining between them. In DNA form, the CDR3 reads TGCGCCAGCAGCCAAGATTTAGTTGAGCAGTACTTC. This codes for CASSQDLVEQYF.

The chain recombines TRBV27 with TRBJ2-7, with 9 positions matching TRBD2. Germline values: CDR1 MNHEY, CDR2 SMNVEV (reference sequence). The CDR3 is 17 amino acids. After removal of 6 bases from V and 3 bases from J, the junction contained 15 bases not matched to a gene. The CDR3 protein is CASRRWEGSGRFYEQYF. CDR3 DNA sequence: TGTGCCAGCAGACGGTGGGAGGGTAGCGGGAGATTCTACGAGCAGTACTTC.

The chain couples TRBV2 to TRBJ2-1, with D tentatively TRBD1 (6 bases). Germline values: CDR1 SNHLY, CDR2 FYNNEI. The CDR3 sequence is 12 residues long. Trimming stripped 5 bases from V and 14 bases from J, with 16 bases between. In DNA, the CDR3 is TGTGCCAGCAGTCAGGGGCCTGGGGGAAAGTTCTTC. Translating it yields CASSQGPGGKFF. The full variable domain, rest sourced from reference TRBV2 and TRBJ2-1, is EPEVTQTPSHQVTQMGQEVILRCVPISNHLYFYWYRQILGQKVEFLVSFYNNEISEKSEIFDDQFSVERPDGSNFTLKIRSTKLEDSAMYFCASSQGPGGKFFGPGTRLTVL.

This chain links TRBV9 with TRBJ2-7, with 9 bases matching TRBD1. This CDR3 comprises 15 residues. CDR1 SGDLS and CDR2 YYNGEE come from the germline V gene. The V segment lost 4 bases and the J segment 1 base; nucleotides outside the gene matches: 6. CDR3 loop: CASSPGQGISYEQYF. In DNA form, the CDR3 reads TGTGCCAGCAGCCCGGGACAGGGTATTTCCTACGAGCAGTACTTC.

This chain uses TRBV9 with TRBJ2-7; D may be TRBD2 (6 bases). CDR1 SGDLS and CDR2 YYNGEE come from the germline V gene. The CDR3 is made up of 14 amino acids. Trimming shortened V by 1 base and J by 2 bases, and 10 bases separated the two germline ends. The CDR3 protein is CASSVSAGTYEQYF. The CDR3 nucleotides are TGTGCCAGCAGCGTATCGGCGGGGACCTACGAGCAGTACTTC.

This clone occurred once. Relative to the germline gene, one junction end is altered; a read error may explain this. The chain is built from TRBV7-9 and TRBJ2-3, with TRBD2 matching 10 bases. Germline assignment: CDR1 SEHNR and CDR2 FQNEAQ (reference sequence). The CDR3 is 16 residues long. The CDR3 region has the DNA TGTTCCAGCAGCTCCTTACTAGCGGGGAAAACAGATACGCAGTATTTT. Translation gives CSSSSLLAGKTDTQYF.

J is TRBJ1-2 and V is TRBV28, with 8 bases lining up with TRBD1. CDR3 length: 13 amino acids. The V gene's germline CDR1 is MDHEN and CDR2 SYDVKM. The V and J ends lost 6 bases and 4 bases, in that order; junction bases with no gene match: 4. The CDR3 DNA is TGTGCCAGCAGGGGACAGGCAATCTATGGCTACACCTTC. This sequence encodes CASRGQAIYGYTF.

The sample holds one count of this clone. This chain joins TRBV27 and TRBJ1-2; 7 bases map to TRBD1. This CDR3 spans 15 amino acids. V shed 6 bases and J 0 bases; nucleotides not matched to a gene: 7. Germline V lookup: CDR1 MNHEY, CDR2 SMNVEV (reference sequence). The CDR3 nucleotides are TGTGCCAGCAGCCCCGACAGGGCGTCTAACTATGGCTACACCTTC. Protein product: CASSPDRASNYGYTF.

This clone was recorded only once. This chain joins TRBV6-1 and TRBJ2-3; 7 bases map to TRBD2. This CDR3 is built from 18 residues. The germline V gene encodes CDR1 MNHNS and CDR2 SASEGT. Germline trimming cut 1 base from V and 4 bases from J; bases unmatched to any gene: 14. This CDR3 is CASSEEHSDGRFSDTQYF. The CDR3 DNA reads TGTGCCAGCAGTGAAGAGCACAGTGACGGGAGGTTCTCAGATACGCAGTATTTT.

This chain connects TRBV6-1 to TRBJ2-7, with 7 bases that match TRBD1. After removal of 2 bases from V and 0 bases from J, the junction contained 4 bases not matched to a gene. The CDR3 is 15 residues long. Per germline, CDR1 MNHNS and CDR2 SASEGT. CDR3 in amino acids: CASSELGTASYEQYF. DNA for the CDR3: TGTGCCAGCAGTGAACTTGGGACAGCCTCCTACGAGCAGTACTTC.

A few counts support this clone. The chain recombines TRBV25-1 with TRBJ1-1, with D possibly TRBD1 on 6 matching bases. The CDR3 has 14 amino acids. CDR1 MGHDK and CDR2 SYGVNS come from the germline V gene. The germline V and J ends were trimmed by 7 bases and 1 base, with 13 bases remaining between them. CDR3 loop: CASKFRGANTEAFF. DNA for the CDR3: TGTGCCAGCAAATTTCGGGGGGCGAACACTGAAGCTTTCTTT. Filled out from reference TRBV25-1 and TRBJ1-1, the complete variable domain reads EADIYQTPRYLVIGTGKKITLECSQTMGHDKMYWYQQDPGMELHLIHYSYGVNSTEKGDLSSESTVSRIRTEHFPLTLESARPSHTSQYLCASKFRGANTEAFFGQGTRLTVV.

The chain joins TRBV6-6 to TRBJ2-7; tentative D call: TRBD1 (6 bases). The CDR3 runs 13 residues. The V and J ends lost 6 bases and 0 bases respectively, with 9 bases between them. Germline V gives CDR1 MNHNY, CDR2 SVGAGI (reference sequence). The CDR3 loop is CASSGQSSYEQYF. Here the CDR3 DNA reads TGTGCCAGCAGCGGACAGAGCTCCTACGAGCAGTACTTC.